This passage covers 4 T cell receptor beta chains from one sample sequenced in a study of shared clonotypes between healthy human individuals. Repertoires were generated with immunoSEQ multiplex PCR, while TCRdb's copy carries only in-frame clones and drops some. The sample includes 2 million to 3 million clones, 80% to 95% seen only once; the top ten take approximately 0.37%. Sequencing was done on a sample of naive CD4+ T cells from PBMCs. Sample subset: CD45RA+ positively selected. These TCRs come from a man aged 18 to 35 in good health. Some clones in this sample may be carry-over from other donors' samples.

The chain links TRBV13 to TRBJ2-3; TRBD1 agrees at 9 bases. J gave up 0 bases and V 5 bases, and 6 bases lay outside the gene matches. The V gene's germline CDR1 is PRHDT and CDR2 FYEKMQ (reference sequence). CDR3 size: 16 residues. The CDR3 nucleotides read TGTGCCAGCAGCCCCCGGGACAGGGCTAGCACAGATACGCAGTATTTT. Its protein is CASSPRDRASTDTQYF. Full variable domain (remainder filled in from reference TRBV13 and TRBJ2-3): AAGVIQSPRHLIKEKRETATLKCYPIPRHDTVYWYQQGPGQDPQFLISFYEKMQSDKGSIPDRFSAQQFSDYHSELNMSSLELGDSALYFCASSPRDRASTDTQYFGPGTRLTVL.

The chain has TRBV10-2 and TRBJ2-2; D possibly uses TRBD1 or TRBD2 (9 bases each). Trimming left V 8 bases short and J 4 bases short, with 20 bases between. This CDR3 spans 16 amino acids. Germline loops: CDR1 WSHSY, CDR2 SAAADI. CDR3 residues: CASADRGGRVTGELFF. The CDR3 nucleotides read TGCGCCAGCGCGGACAGGGGCGGGAGGGTCACCGGGGAGCTGTTTTTT.

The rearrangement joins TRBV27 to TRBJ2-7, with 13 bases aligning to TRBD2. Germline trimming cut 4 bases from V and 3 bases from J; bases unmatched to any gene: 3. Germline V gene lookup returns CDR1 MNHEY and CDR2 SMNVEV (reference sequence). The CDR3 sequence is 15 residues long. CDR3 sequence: CASSYGTSGIYEQYF. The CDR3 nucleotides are TGTGCCAGCAGTTACGGGACTAGCGGGATCTACGAGCAGTACTTC.

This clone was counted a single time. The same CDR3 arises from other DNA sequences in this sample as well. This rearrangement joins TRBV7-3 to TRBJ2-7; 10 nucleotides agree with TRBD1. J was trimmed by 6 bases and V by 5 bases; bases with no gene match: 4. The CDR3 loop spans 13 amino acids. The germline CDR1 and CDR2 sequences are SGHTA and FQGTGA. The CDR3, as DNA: TGTGCCAGCAGCCCGGACAGGGGGGGCGAGCAGTACTTC. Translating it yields CASSPDRGGEQYF.